This TCR beta chain was identified in a study of cytomegalovirus exposure and HLA in healthy donors (dated by TCRdb to 2015 to 2018). In terms of the full investigation: According to an earlier analysis of 587 of the donors, about 179 million T cells yielded 120 million or so unique TCR beta sequences and about 300 Gb of sequence data. An early release covering roughly 600 HLA-typed donors comprised approximately 290 gigabases of sequencing data and about 90 million unique TCR sequences. Of the roughly 400 genotyped donors, approximately 82% fell in the genetic ancestry cluster associated with self-reported Caucasian donors. The study was designed to test whether signatures of past pathogen exposure could be identified by cataloging public T cell receptors. Using immunosequencing, the study profiled T cell repertoires from around 670 subjects and related those repertoires to cytomegalovirus serostatus. In addition to the first cohort of 666 subjects, a separate validation cohort of over 90 different subjects was used. To predict cytomegalovirus infection status, the study combined high-throughput TCR immunosequencing, statistical association of individual TCRs with disease status, and machine learning. A later analysis re-analyzed previously published TCR beta repertoires from about 600 donors and added high-resolution HLA genotyping to study TCR occurrence patterns. In the later analysis, no new phenotypic data were used to find candidate immune exposures; instead, reliance was placed on TCR beta sequences and their occurrence across donors. In an earlier analysis of 550 to 700 of the donors, high-throughput TCR beta sequencing was used to judge whether each TCR beta V gene segment behaved as functional or pseudogenic. Donor age, sex, ethnicity and CMV serostatus were compiled alongside the repertoire data. A later genetic analysis took genome-wide SNP genotypes for about 55% of the roughly 700 donors and used that subset as a discovery cohort. Every discovery cohort repertoire had been produced on one sequencing platform. Class I and class II HLA loci were covered by the typing at four-digit resolution. The number of donors typed differed by locus, with about 629-630 for A, B, C, DRB1 and DQB1, roughly 550 for DQA1, about 610 for DPA1, and around 430 for DPB1. A handful of DR-DQ haplotypes were handled as single units for association and clustering because linkage in the cohort was strong. Among 398 genotyped donors of the cohort, an average of around 240,000 unique TCR beta nucleotide sequences were sequenced per donor, around 18% of them non-productive. The study at large found these results: Assigning TCR associations to individual alleles was difficult when HLA alleles, especially DR and DQ, strongly co-occurred. Three of the identified cytomegalovirus-associated TCR beta chains were confirmed in vitro to be specific for cytomegalovirus antigens. Specific HLA alleles were associated with over 15,000 TCR beta sequences at a false discovery rate of 0.05 in a later analysis. Because HLA typing was missing for some donors at each locus, association tests included only the typed subset. A further reported finding was that TCR beta sequences accurately predicted the HLA-A and HLA-B alleles for most subjects in the first cohort. Because counts were too low, seventeen rarely observed V segments, including chromosome 9 orphons, were left out of the earlier analysis of some 640 of the donors. The authors suggested that the approach could potentially be generalized to other disease states and immunological phenotypes. Presence/absence analyses assumed roughly uniform sequencing depth across donors, an assumption that may not hold. Several of the top co-occurrence clusters appeared to be linked to parvovirus B19, influenza, CMV and Epstein-Barr virus, according to a later analysis. In a later genetic analysis, fewer N-insertions in productive TCRs were reported among donors in an Asian-associated ancestry cluster than the approximately 670-donor mean. The only immune exposure information available for the cohort was CMV serostatus. Compared with equally common non-associated chains, HLA-associated TCR beta chains in a later analysis were more clonally expanded and had lower generation probabilities. In an earlier analysis of 450 to 750 of the donors, most TCR beta V segments appeared in productive rearrangements about 87% or about 30% of the time, broadly matching IMGT annotations. While some public TCRs were present in many individuals, most TCR sequences turned up only very rarely across donors. Correlated functional status among segregating V segments might reflect linkage disequilibrium, but an unknown experimental factor could not be ruled out. The 87-base-pair reads could not distinguish some IMGT-functional V segments, including TRBV6-2 and TRBV6-3, so those segments were excluded. In a later analysis, TCR association rates were found to vary across HLA loci, with the most associated TCRs seen for DRB1 alleles and the fewest for HLA-C alleles. A later genetic analysis associated a missense DCLRE1C variant with V-gene and J-gene trimming of TCR beta chains, and an independent cohort replicated the association. In both the original and validation cohorts, the classifier was reported to diagnose cytomegalovirus status with high specificity and sensitivity. The study gave a list of 150 to 200 TCR beta chains associated with cytomegalovirus. The sequencing pipeline was judged likely to have produced a cluster of highly shared sequence variants as a technical artifact. In this cohort, only TCR beta chains were sequenced, and detectable features were limited by the absence of alpha or paired-chain data. Most CMV-associated TCR beta chains appeared to be HLA-restricted in a later analysis, and the HLA associations seemed to be driven largely by CMV exposure.

The junction shows trimming of 9 bases on V and 3 bases on J, plus 8 bases between the germline ends. Measured from the cysteine to the phenylalanine, the CDR3 is 11 residues long. The CDR3 DNA has 33 bases and is translated from base 1. From the germline V gene, CDR1 is SNHLY and CDR2 is FYNNEI. Libraries were built with the immunoSEQ multiplex PCR assay. The multiplex PCR relied on a mix of 60 forward primers for TCR Vbeta segments and 13 reverse primers for TCR Jbeta segments. Amplification of the CDR3 region of rearranged TCR beta genes was performed with a multiplex PCR assay on genomic DNA. Amplified TCR beta libraries were sequenced as 87-base-pair reads on the Illumina HiSeq System. The authors' pipeline ran thus. Across the 700 or so repertoires, a later analysis counted some 81 million unique TCR beta chains, around 11 million of which were shared by at least two donors. To remove PCR and sequencing errors, raw reads were error-corrected and collapsed into unique sequences using a nearest-neighbor algorithm that merged closely related sequences. CDR3 sequences were aligned to IMGT reference sequences to assign V, D and J gene segments. For a sequence to be retained, a match of at least six nucleotides was required to both a V gene segment and a J gene segment. A rearrangement counted as productive if the CDR3 had no stop codons and remained in frame with V and J, and every other rearrangement counted as non-productive. Following IMGT convention, CDR3 was defined as the stretch from the second conserved V-encoded cysteine up to the conserved J-encoded phenylalanine. The earlier analysis of some 540 of the donors excluded any sequence lacking an unambiguous match to a single V gene segment. An earlier analysis of several hundred of the donors called V segments functional above 56.7% productive rearrangements and segregating when the between-donor standard deviation exceeded 5%. A statistical classification framework was built to diagnose cytomegalovirus status from the catalog of TCR beta chain sequences. V and J gene assignment, in a later analysis, came from comparing TCR nucleotide sequences with IMGT/GENE-DB human TR gene sequences. The TCRdist pipeline was used in a later analysis to assign CDR3 sequences and most-parsimonious VDJ recombination scenarios. A later analysis defined each TCR beta chain by its CDR3 amino acid sequence plus V-gene family, and excluded reads lacking a unique V-gene family. In a later analysis, fewer than 600 highly shared, low-generation-probability nucleotide sequences were removed to address suspected cross-contamination and a sequencing artifact. In a later analysis, a clonal expansion index for each public chain was calculated from normalized within-repertoire ranks of inferred template counts. In a later analysis, generation probabilities were computed using a VDJ recombination model fitted to out-of-frame rearrangements, and the results were checked against IGoR. Hypergeometric tests were used in a later analysis to score TCR-TCR, TCR-HLA and TCR-CMV co-occurrence, with a repertoire-size bias correction applied to the TCR pairs. To estimate false discovery rates, a later analysis permuted the HLA or CMV assignments 20 times. In a later analysis, co-occurring TCRs were grouped with DBSCAN, and TCRdist sequence similarity was added when clustering was performed within HLA-allele-positive subsets. Repertoires with fewer than 30,000 or more than 120,000 public chains, plus five repertoires with anomalous nucleotide sharing, were excluded from co-occurrence clustering. In its TCRdb copy, this immuneACCESS table keeps in-frame sequences only and misses some clones. Where compared with another copy, unresolved V genes explain less than half of these, and the others have no known cause. The DNA was the basis for D and trimming; V, J and clone size are from that table. This sample comprises around 200,000 clones, roughly 82% of them detected only once. Around 1.2% of the sample rests with the top ten.

In total, fewer than 750 healthy bone marrow donors made up the cohort. At the time of sampling, every cohort member was nominally healthy, though immune exposures that went unrecorded were likely present. The donor was CMV seropositive and belonged to the group of 250 to 350 seropositive cohort members. Every donor gave a peripheral blood sample, and the peripheral blood mononuclear cells from that sample were used for TCR beta sequencing. The Qiagen DNeasy Blood Extraction Kit was used to extract genomic DNA from the blood cell samples. In regard to this clone: The antigen it binds to is not known. Qualities for individual bases were not recorded, and no much larger clone is one base off.

The chain joins TRBV2 to TRBJ1-1; TRBD1 is a weak D gene call, 5 bases matching. The specimen was PBMCs. This receptor was identified in a girl aged 2 to 10 in good health and CMV-seropositive. The CDR3 here reads CASDSYTEAFF. The nucleotide sequence is TGTGCCAGTGACAGTTACACTGAAGCTTTCTTT.